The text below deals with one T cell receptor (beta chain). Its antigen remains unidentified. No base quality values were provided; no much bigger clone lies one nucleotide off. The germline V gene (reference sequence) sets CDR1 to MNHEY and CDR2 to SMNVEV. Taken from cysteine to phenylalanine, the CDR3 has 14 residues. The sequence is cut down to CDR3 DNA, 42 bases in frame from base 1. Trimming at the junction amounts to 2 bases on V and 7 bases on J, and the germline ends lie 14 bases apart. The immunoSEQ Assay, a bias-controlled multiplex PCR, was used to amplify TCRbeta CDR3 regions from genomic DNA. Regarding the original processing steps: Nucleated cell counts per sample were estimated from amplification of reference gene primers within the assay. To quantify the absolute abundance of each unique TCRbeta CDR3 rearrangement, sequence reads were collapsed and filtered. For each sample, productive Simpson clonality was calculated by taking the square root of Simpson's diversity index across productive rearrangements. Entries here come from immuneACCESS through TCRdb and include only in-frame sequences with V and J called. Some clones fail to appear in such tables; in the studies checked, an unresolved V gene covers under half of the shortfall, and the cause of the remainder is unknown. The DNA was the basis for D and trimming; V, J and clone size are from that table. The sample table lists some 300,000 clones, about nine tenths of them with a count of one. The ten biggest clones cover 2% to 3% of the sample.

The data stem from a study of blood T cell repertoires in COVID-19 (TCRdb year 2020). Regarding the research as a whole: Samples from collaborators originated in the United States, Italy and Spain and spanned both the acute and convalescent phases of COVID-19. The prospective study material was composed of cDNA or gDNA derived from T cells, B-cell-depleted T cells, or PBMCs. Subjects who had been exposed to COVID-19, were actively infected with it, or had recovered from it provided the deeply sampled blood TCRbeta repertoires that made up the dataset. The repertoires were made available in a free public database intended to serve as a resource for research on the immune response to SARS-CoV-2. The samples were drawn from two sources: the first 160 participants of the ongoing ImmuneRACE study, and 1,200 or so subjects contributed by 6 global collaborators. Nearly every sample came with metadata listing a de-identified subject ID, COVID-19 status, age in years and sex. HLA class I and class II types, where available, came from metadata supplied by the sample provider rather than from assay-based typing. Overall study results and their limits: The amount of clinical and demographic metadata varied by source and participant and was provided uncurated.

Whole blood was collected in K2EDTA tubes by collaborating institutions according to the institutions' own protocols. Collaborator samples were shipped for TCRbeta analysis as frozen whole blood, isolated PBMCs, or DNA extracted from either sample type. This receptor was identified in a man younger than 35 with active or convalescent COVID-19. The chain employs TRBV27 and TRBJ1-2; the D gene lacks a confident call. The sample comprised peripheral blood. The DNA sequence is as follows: TGTGCCAGCAGTTTACAGACGTCGGGTGCTGGCTACACCTTC. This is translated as CASSLQTSGAGYTF.